The 3 T cell receptor beta chains below come from one sample, sequenced in a study of OX40 agonist ivuxolimab in advanced cancers. Libraries were built with the immunoSEQ multiplex PCR assay. TCRdb holds this immuneACCESS table with in-frame rearrangements only. Some clones are missing; in checked studies, unresolved V genes explain under half, and the rest has no known cause. The sample has tens of thousands of clones on record, 70% to 90% of them singletons. The ten most abundant clones make up around 9.9% of the sample. Sequences were derived from CD4+ or CD8+ T cells sorted from blood, sampled in a trial of the OX40 agonist ivuxolimab. The receptors stem from an adult with an advanced solid tumor such as melanoma, head and neck, liver or kidney cancer.

The V call is TRBV7-8, the J call TRBJ2-2; D remains ambiguous. The germline gives CDR1 SGHVS, CDR2 FQNEAQ. The CDR3 runs 15 residues. Trimming shortened V by 1 base and J by 1 base, and 7 bases separated the two germline ends. The CDR3 region has the DNA TGTGCCAGCAGCTTAGTTACAATGAACACCGGGGAGCTGTTTTTT. Translation: CASSLVTMNTGELFF.

This chain connects TRBV7-9 to TRBJ1-6, with D hard to call. With 4 bases removed from V and 8 bases from J, the gap between germline ends came to 12 bases. Germline V gene lookup returns CDR1 SEHNR and CDR2 FQNEAQ (reference sequence). CDR3 length: 14 residues. This CDR3 is CASSSGQSDSPLHF. CDR3 sequence (DNA): TGTGCCAGCAGCTCAGGTCAGAGTGATTCACCCCTCCACTTT.

V gene TRBV10-1 combines with J gene TRBJ2-1; 13 bases align to TRBD2. The CDR3 is 14 residues long. Germline V gene lookup returns CDR1 WNHNN and CDR2 SYGVQD (reference sequence). J gave up 9 bases and V 6 bases, and 5 bases lay outside the gene matches. The CDR3 coding sequence is TGCGCCAGCAGCGGGGGACTAGCGGGAATTGAGCAGTTCTTC. Its translation is CASSGGLAGIEQFF.